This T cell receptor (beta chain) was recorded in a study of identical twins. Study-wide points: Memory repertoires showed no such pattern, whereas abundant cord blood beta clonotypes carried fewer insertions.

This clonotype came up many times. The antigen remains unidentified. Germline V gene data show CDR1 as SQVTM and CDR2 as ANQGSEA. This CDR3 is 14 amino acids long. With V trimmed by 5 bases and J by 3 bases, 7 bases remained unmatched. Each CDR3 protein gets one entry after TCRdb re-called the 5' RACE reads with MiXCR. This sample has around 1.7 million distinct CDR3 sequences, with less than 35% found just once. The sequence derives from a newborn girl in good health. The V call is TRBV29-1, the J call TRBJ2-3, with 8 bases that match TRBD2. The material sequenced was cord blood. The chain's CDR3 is CSVTGAGATDTQYF. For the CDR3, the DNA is TGCAGCGTTACCGGAGCGGGAGCGACAGATACGCAGTATTTT.